This TCR beta chain was captured by sequencing in a study of monozygotic twins with inflammatory bowel disease. TCRdb reprocessed the 5' RACE reads and reports one entry per CDR3 protein, with no DNA. The listing records 330,000 or so distinct CDR3 sequences. The CDR3 is made up of 15 amino acids. Germline V lookup: CDR1 SGHDT, CDR2 YYEEEE. Note on this clonotype: Its antigen is currently unknown.

Notes on the study in general: No discrimination was achieved between different T cell subtypes. Varied immunosuppressive treatments among patients may have increased repertoire variability. Especially where disease activity was present, IBD patients had fewer clonotypes in common with others than healthy twins did.

The sequence derives from a human donor with ulcerative colitis or Crohn's disease, or a healthy co-twin of an affected twin (not recorded which). The sample was blood. The rearrangement links TRBV5-6 to TRBJ1-5; as DNA is missing, the TRBD1 call by TCRdb cannot be tested. CDR3 residues: CASSQTGRINQPQHF.